This T cell receptor beta chain came from a study of control samples from healthy donors and cancer patients. The CDR3 covers 14 residues. From germline, CDR1 is MNHEY and CDR2 SVGAGI. The germline V and J ends were trimmed by 0 bases and 0 bases, with 6 bases remaining between them. The data were produced by immunoSEQ multiplex PCR, yet TCRdb's version contains in-frame clones alone and is incomplete. The table shows about 70,000 clones, with roughly 84% occurring only once. J is TRBJ2-7 and V is TRBV6-5; D not certain. Sequencing was carried out using blood. This receptor was obtained from a man aged 45-65 years in good health. CDR3 sequence reads: CASSYSSSSYEQYF. Here the CDR3 DNA reads TGTGCCAGCAGTTACTCGAGCAGCTCCTACGAGCAGTACTTC.